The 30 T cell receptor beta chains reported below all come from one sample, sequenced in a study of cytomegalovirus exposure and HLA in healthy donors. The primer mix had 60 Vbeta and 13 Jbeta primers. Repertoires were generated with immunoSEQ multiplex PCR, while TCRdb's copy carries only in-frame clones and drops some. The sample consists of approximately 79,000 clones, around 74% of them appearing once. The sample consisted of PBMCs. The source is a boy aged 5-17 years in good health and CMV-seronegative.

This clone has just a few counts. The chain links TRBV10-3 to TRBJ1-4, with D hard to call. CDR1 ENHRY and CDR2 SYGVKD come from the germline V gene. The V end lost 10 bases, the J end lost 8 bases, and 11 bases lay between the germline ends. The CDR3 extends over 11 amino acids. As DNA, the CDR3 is TGTGCCACTACCTTTCCGGAAAAACTGTTTTTT. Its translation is CATTFPEKLFF.

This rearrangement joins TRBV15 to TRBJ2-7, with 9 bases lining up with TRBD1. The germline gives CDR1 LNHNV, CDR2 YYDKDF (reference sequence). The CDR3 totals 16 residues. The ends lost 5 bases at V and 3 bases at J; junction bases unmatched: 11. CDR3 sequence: CATSSSTGTGIYEQYF. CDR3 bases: TGTGCCACCAGCTCAAGCACCGGGACAGGGATCTACGAGCAGTACTTC.

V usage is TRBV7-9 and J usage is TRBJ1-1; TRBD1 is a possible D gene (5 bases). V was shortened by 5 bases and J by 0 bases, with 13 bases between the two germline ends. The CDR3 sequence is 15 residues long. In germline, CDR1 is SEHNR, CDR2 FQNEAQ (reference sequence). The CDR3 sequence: CASSLLQDLNTEAFF. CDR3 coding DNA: TGTGCCAGCAGCCTTCTACAGGACCTGAACACTGAAGCTTTCTTT.

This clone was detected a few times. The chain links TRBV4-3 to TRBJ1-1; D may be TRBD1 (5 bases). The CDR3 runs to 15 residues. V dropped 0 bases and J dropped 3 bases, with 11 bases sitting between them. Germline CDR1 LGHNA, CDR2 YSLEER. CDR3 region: CASSQDPEGDTEAFF. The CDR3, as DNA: TGCGCCAGCAGCCAAGACCCGGAAGGGGACACTGAAGCTTTCTTT.

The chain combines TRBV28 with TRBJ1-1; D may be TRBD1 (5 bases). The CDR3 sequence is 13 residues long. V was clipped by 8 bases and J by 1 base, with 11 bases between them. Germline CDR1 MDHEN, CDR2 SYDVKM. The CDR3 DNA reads TGTGCCAGCGGGGCCGACAGGAACACTGAAGCTTTCTTT. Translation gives CASGADRNTEAFF.

CDR3: CASSQGQINQPQHF. Here the CDR3 DNA reads TGTGCCAGCAGCCAAGGACAAATCAATCAGCCCCAGCATTTT. The chain carries TRBV7-9 and TRBJ1-5; maybe TRBD1 (5 bases). Germline CDR1 reads SEHNR; CDR2 reads FQNEAQ (reference sequence). The CDR3 runs 14 residues. Trimming stripped 5 bases from V and 3 bases from J, with 11 bases between. The complete variable domain, with remaining parts taken from reference TRBV7-9 and TRBJ1-5, reads DTGVSQNPRHKITKRGQNVTFRCDPISEHNRLYWYRQTLGQGPEFLTYFQNEAQLEKSRLLSDRFSAERPKGSFSTLEIQRTEQGDSAMYLCASSQGQINQPQHFGDGTRLSIL.

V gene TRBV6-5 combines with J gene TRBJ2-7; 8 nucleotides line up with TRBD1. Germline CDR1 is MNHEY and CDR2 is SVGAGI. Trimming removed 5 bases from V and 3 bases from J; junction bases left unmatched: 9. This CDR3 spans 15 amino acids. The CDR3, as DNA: TGTGCCAGCAGTATCAAATGGACAGGGAACTACGAGCAGTACTTC. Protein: CASSIKWTGNYEQYF.

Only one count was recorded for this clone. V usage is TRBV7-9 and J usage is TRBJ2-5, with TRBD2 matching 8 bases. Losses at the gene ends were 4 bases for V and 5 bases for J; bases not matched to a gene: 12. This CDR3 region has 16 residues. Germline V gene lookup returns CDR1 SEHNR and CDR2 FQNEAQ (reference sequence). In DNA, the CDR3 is TGTGCCAGCAGCTATCAGAGCGGGGGACCCGGGGAGACCCAGTACTTC. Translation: CASSYQSGGPGETQYF.

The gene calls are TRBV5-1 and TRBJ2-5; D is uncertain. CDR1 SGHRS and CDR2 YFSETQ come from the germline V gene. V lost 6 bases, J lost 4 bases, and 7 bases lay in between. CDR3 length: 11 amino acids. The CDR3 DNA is TGCGCCAGCACCCCCAGAGAGACCCAGTACTTC. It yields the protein CASTPRETQYF.

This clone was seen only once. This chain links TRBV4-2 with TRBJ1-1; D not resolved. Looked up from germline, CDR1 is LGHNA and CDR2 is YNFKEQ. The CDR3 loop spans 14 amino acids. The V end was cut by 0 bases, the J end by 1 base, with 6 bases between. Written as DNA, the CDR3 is TGTGCCAGCAGCCAAGATCGAGGGAACACTGAAGCTTTCTTT. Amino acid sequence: CASSQDRGNTEAFF.

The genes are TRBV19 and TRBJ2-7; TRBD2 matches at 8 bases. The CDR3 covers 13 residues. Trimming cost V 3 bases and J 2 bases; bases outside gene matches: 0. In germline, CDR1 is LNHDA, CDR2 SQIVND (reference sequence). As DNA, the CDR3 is TGTGCCAGTAGTATTAGCGGGGCCTACGAGCAGTACTTC. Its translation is CASSISGAYEQYF.

In DNA form, the CDR3 reads TGTGCCAGCAGTCCACCCCGCGCTGAAGCTTTCTTT. Encoded protein: CASSPPRAEAFF. The genes are TRBV28 and TRBJ1-1; no reliable D call. Germline lookup yields CDR1 MDHEN and CDR2 SYDVKM. This CDR3 contains 12 residues. V lost 5 bases and J 6 bases, leaving 10 bases between the germline ends.

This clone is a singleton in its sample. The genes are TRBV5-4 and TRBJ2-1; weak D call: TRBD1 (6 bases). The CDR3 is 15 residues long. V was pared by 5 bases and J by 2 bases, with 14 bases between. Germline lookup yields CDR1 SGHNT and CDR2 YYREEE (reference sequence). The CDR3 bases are TGTGCCAGCAGACACCCAGGGGACCCCTACAATGAGCAGTTCTTC. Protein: CASRHPGDPYNEQFF.

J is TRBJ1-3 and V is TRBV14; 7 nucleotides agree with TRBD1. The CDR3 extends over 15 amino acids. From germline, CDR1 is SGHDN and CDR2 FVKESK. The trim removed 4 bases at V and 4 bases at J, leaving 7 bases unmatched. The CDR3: CASSRDREWGNTIYF. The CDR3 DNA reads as TGTGCCAGCAGCCGCGACAGGGAGTGGGGAAACACCATATATTTT.

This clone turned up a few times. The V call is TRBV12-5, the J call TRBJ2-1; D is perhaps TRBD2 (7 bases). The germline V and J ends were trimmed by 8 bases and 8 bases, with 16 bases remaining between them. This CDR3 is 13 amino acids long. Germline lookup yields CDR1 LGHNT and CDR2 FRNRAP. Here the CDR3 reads CASKPIGGDEQFF. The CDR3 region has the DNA TGTGCTAGTAAGCCAATAGGGGGGGATGAGCAGTTCTTC.

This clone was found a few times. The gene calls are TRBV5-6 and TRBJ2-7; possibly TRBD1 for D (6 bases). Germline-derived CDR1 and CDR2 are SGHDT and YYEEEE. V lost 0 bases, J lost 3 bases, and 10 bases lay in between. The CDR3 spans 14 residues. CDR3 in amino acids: CASSLDREIYEQYF. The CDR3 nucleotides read TGTGCCAGCAGCTTGGACAGGGAAATCTACGAGCAGTACTTC.

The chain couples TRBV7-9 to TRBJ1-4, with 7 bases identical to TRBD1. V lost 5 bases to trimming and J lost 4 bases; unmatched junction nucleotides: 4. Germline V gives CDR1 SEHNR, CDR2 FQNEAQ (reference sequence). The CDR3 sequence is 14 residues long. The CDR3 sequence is CASSPGQNNEKLFF. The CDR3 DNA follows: TGTGCCAGCAGCCCGGGACAGAATAATGAAAAACTGTTTTTT. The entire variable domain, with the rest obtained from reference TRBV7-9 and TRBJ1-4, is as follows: DTGVSQNPRHKITKRGQNVTFRCDPISEHNRLYWYRQTLGQGPEFLTYFQNEAQLEKSRLLSDRFSAERPKGSFSTLEIQRTEQGDSAMYLCASSPGQNNEKLFFGSGTQLSVL.

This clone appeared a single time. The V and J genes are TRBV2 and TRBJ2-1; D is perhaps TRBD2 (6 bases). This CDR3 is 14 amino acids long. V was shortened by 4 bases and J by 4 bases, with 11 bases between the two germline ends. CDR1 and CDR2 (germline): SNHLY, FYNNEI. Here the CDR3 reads CASSALAQYNEQFF. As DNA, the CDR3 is TGTGCCAGCAGTGCGCTAGCGCAATACAATGAGCAGTTCTTC. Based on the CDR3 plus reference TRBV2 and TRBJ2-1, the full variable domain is EPEVTQTPSHQVTQMGQEVILRCVPISNHLYFYWYRQILGQKVEFLVSFYNNEISEKSEIFDDQFSVERPDGSNFTLKIRSTKLEDSAMYFCASSALAQYNEQFFGPGTRLTVL.

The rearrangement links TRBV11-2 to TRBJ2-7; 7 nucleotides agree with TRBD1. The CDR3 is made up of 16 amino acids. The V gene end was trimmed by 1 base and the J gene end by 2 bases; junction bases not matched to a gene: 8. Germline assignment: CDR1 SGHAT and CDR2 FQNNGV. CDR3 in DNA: TGTGCCAGCAGCTTAGGGTCTGACAGGGCTCCCTACGAGCAGTACTTC. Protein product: CASSLGSDRAPYEQYF.

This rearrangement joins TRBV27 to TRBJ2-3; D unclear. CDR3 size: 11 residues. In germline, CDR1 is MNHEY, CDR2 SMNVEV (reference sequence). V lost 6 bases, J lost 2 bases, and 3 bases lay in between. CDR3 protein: CASSHTDTQYF. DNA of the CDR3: TGTGCCAGCAGCCACACAGATACGCAGTATTTT.

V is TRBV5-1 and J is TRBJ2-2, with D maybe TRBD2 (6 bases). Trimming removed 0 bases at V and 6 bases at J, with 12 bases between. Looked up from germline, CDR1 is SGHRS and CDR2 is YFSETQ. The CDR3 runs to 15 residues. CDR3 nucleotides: TGCGCCAGCAGCTTGGAGGCCCCGGGGGCCGGGGAGCTGTTTTTT. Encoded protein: CASSLEAPGAGELFF.

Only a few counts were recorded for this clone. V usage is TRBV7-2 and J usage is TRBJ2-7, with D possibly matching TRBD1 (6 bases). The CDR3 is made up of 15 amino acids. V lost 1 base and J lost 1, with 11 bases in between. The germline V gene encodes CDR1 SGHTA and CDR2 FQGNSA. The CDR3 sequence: CASSLGQARSYEQYF. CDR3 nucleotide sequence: TGTGCCAGCAGCTTAGGACAGGCTCGATCCTACGAGCAGTACTTC.

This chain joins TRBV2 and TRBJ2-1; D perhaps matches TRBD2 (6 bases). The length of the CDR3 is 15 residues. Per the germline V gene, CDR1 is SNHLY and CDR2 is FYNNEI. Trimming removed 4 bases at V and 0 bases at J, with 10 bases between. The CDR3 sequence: CASSGGRSSYNEQFF. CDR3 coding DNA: TGTGCCAGCAGTGGGGGGAGGAGCTCCTACAATGAGCAGTTCTTC. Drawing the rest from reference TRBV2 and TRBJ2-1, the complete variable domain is EPEVTQTPSHQVTQMGQEVILRCVPISNHLYFYWYRQILGQKVEFLVSFYNNEISEKSEIFDDQFSVERPDGSNFTLKIRSTKLEDSAMYFCASSGGRSSYNEQFFGPGTRLTVL.

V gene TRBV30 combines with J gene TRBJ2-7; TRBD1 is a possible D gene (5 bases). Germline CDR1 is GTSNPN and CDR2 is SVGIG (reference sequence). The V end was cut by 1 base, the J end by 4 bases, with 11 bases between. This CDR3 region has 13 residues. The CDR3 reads CAWSGQGSYEQYF. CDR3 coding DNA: TGTGCCTGGAGTGGGCAGGGTTCTTACGAGCAGTACTTC.

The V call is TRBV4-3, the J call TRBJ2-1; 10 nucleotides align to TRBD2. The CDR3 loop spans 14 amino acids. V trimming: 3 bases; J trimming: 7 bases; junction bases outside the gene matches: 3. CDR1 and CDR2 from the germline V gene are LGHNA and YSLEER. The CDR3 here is CASSQVGLANEQFF. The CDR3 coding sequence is TGCGCCAGCAGCCAGGTGGGACTAGCGAATGAGCAGTTCTTC.

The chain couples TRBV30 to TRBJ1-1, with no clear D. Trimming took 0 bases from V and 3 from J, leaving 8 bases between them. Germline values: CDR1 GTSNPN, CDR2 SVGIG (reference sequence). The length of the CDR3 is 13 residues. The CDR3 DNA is TGTGCCTGGAGTGTACAACAGTACACTGAAGCTTTCTTT. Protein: CAWSVQQYTEAFF.

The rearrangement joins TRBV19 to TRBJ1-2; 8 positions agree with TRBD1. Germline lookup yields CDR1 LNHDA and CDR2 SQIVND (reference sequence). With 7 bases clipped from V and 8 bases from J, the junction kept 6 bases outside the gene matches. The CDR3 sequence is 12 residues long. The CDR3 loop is CASKDREMGYTF. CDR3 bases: TGTGCCAGTAAGGACAGGGAAATGGGCTACACCTTC. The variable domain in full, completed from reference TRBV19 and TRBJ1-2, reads DGGITQSPKYLFRKEGQNVTLSCEQNLNHDAMYWYRQDPGQGLRLIYYSQIVNDFQKGDIAEGYSVSREKKESFPLTVTSAQKNPTAFYLCASKDREMGYTFGSGTRLTVV.

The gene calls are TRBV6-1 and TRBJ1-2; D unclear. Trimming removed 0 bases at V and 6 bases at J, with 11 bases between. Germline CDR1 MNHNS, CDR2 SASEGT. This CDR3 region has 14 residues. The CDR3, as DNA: TGTGCCAGCAGTGAAGCGCGAAGATCCAATGGCTACACCTTC. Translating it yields CASSEARRSNGYTF.

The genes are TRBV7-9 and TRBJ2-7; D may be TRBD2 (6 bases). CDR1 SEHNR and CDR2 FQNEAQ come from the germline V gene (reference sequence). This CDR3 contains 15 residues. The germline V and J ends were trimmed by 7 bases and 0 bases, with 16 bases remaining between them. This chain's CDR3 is CASIMGGPSSYEQYF. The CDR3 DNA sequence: TGTGCCAGCATCATGGGGGGTCCCAGCTCCTACGAGCAGTACTTC.

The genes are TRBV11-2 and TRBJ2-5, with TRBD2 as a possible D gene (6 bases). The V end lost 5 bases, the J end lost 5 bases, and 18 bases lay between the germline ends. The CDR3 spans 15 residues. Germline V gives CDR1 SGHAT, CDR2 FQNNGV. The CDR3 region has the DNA TGTGCCAGCAGCCCGGCCGGGGGTGGAGGCGAGACCCAGTACTTC. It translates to CASSPAGGGGETQYF.